This T cell receptor beta chain was obtained from a study of blood T cell repertoires in COVID-19. In the original workflow: The authors estimated nucleated cell counts from reference gene primer amplification. The repertoire was sequenced with immunoSEQ multiplex PCR; TCRdb's copy has only in-frame clones and lacks some. V and J calls and clone size are as listed in that table; D and trimming were resolved from the DNA. In the table there are tens of thousands of clones, about 83% of which are singletons. The CDR3 covers 15 residues. Germline CDR1 and CDR2: SGHTA and FQGTGA. As for this clone: Compared with germline, one end of the junction differs, possibly owing to a read error.

This sequence originates from a woman aged 55-70 years with acute or convalescent COVID-19. Sequencing was carried out using peripheral blood. The chain couples TRBV7-3 to TRBJ2-3; 11 bases match TRBD1. CDR3 amino acids: CASSLDRGRTDTQYF. In nucleotides, the CDR3 is TGTGCCAGCAGCCTGGACAGGGGGCGCACCGATACGCAGTATTTT.